A single sample is the source of the 16 T cell receptor beta chains below, sequenced in a study of T cell responses to AZD1222 COVID-19 vaccine. Assay used: immunoSEQ multiplex PCR; TCRdb lists only in-frame clones, some missing. The data show fewer than 200,000 clones, with around 92% seen just once and over 9.5% held by the top ten. This sample comprised peripheral blood, obtained on day 0 of AZD1222 vaccination. These receptors came from an adult in good health.

The V call is TRBV9, the J call TRBJ1-2, with 8 positions matching TRBD1. With V trimmed by 4 bases and J by 3 bases, 5 bases remained unmatched. Per germline, CDR1 SGDLS and CDR2 YYNGEE. This CDR3 is built from 14 residues. The CDR3 is CASSRDRTDYGYTF. For the CDR3, the DNA is TGTGCCAGCAGCCGGGACAGGACAGACTATGGCTACACCTTC.

The chain is built from TRBV4-1 and TRBJ2-1; 12 bases line up with TRBD1. The V segment lost 4 bases and the J segment 8 bases; nucleotides outside the gene matches: 3. The germline V gene encodes CDR1 MGHRA and CDR2 YSYEKL. The CDR3 spans 14 residues. CDR3 amino acids: CASSPGTGGDEQFF. DNA of the CDR3: TGCGCCAGCAGCCCCGGGACAGGGGGCGATGAGCAGTTCTTC.

The chain recombines TRBV2 with TRBJ2-5, with D tentatively TRBD1 or TRBD2 (6 bases each). Germline loops: CDR1 SNHLY, CDR2 FYNNEI. The V and J ends lost 4 bases and 4 bases respectively, with 13 bases between them. This CDR3 contains 14 residues. The CDR3 coding sequence is TGTGCCAGCAGTGCTTGGGGGGCGGGAGAGACCCAGTACTTC. Translating it yields CASSAWGAGETQYF.

The gene calls are TRBV7-2 and TRBJ2-3; D unclear. With 2 bases removed from V and 1 base from J, the gap between germline ends came to 7 bases. CDR1 is SGHTA, CDR2 FQGNSA, per germline. The CDR3 extends over 14 amino acids. CDR3 DNA sequence: TGTGCCAGCAGCTTACTCGACCGCACAGATACGCAGTATTTT. Amino acids: CASSLLDRTDTQYF.

The chain combines TRBV25-1 with TRBJ1-3; 9 nucleotides agree with TRBD1. V was pared by 6 bases and J by 4 bases, with 7 bases of the junction left unmatched. This CDR3 region has 15 residues. Germline CDR1 reads MGHDK; CDR2 reads SYGVNS. CDR3 sequence: CASSAGTGTGNTIYF. Here the CDR3 DNA reads TGTGCCAGCAGCGCTGGGACAGGGACGGGAAACACCATATATTTT.

The chain employs TRBV7-2 and TRBJ1-5; D possibly corresponds to TRBD1 (6 bases). Between the trimmed V and J ends, which lost 2 bases and 8 bases, there was a span of 13 bases. The CDR3 totals 14 residues. Germline CDR1 reads SGHTA; CDR2 reads FQGNSA. The CDR3 loop reads CASSLNGGLEPQHF. Here the CDR3 DNA reads TGTGCCAGCAGCTTAAACGGGGGGCTGGAGCCCCAGCATTTT.

This chain joins TRBV7-6 and TRBJ2-3; D perhaps matches TRBD1 (7 bases). CDR3 length: 15 amino acids. Germline V CDR1 and CDR2: SGHVS, FNYEAQ. V lost 6 bases, J lost 2 bases, and 15 bases lay in between. The CDR3 DNA reads as TGTGCCAGCAGGTCAGGGGGGATGGACACAGATACGCAGTATTTT. It is translated as CASRSGGMDTDTQYF.

The chain links TRBV30 to TRBJ1-5; no clear D. With 6 bases removed from V and 8 bases from J, the gap between germline ends came to 11 bases. The CDR3 is made up of 11 amino acids. CDR1 and CDR2 (germline): GTSNPN, SVGIG (reference sequence). The CDR3 loop is CACGGIEPQHF. The CDR3 nucleotides read TGTGCCTGCGGCGGGATAGAGCCCCAGCATTTT. Looking up the rest from reference TRBV30 and TRBJ1-5 gives the full variable domain: SQTIHQWPATLVQPVGSPLSLECTVEGTSNPNLYWYRQAAGRGLQLLFYSVGIGQISSEVPQNLSASRPQDRQFILSSKKLLLSDSGFYLCACGGIEPQHFGDGTRLSIL.

This clone was seen a few times. The chain combines TRBV6-2 or TRBV6-3 with TRBJ1-1, with 10 bases aligning to TRBD1. CDR3 length equals 15 residues. Trimming cost V 4 bases and J 0 bases; bases outside gene matches: 2. Germline V gene lookup returns CDR1 MNHEY and CDR2 SVGEGT. The CDR3 sequence: CASSSDRGLNTEAFF. As DNA, the CDR3 is TGTGCCAGCAGTTCCGACAGGGGGCTGAACACTGAAGCTTTCTTT.

The chain recombines TRBV7-2 with TRBJ1-5, with no clear D. The germline gives CDR1 SGHTA, CDR2 FQGNSA. Trimming left V 5 bases short and J 0 bases short, with 5 bases between. The CDR3 is 13 amino acids. CDR3 coding DNA: TGTGCCAGCAGCCCCTATAGCAATCAGCCCCAGCATTTT. Protein sequence: CASSPYSNQPQHF.

The sample holds a few counts of this clone. The chain recombines TRBV6-1 with TRBJ1-3; the D gene is possibly TRBD1 (5 bases). The germline gives CDR1 MNHNS, CDR2 SASEGT. V shed 4 bases and J shed 3 bases, with 16 bases lying between them. This CDR3 spans 16 amino acids. The CDR3 region has the DNA TGTGCCAGCAGTGTTGGGACCGCGGCGGGTGGAAACACCATATATTTT. Residues: CASSVGTAAGGNTIYF.

V is TRBV6-1 and J is TRBJ1-2; D is unresolved. This CDR3 contains 15 residues. Trimming shortened V by 0 bases and J by 8 bases, and 16 bases separated the two germline ends. Looked up from germline, CDR1 is MNHNS and CDR2 is SASEGT. Written as DNA, the CDR3 is TGTGCCAGCAGTGAAGCGCTTCCTGGAGTTTGGGGCTACACCTTC. Encoded protein: CASSEALPGVWGYTF.

The gene calls are TRBV9 and TRBJ1-3; 7 bases agree with TRBD1. Germline V CDR1 and CDR2: SGDLS, YYNGEE. The CDR3 contains 15 residues. J was trimmed by 0 bases and V by 3 bases; bases with no gene match: 3. The CDR3 region has the DNA TGTGCCAGCAGCGCGGGACAGATCTCTGGAAACACCATATATTTT. Protein product: CASSAGQISGNTIYF.

DNA for the CDR3: TGTGCCATCAGTCCTTATCCTCTCGAGGGTCTCTTAGGCAATCAGCCCCAGCATTTT. It encodes CAISPYPLEGLLGNQPQHF. V gene TRBV10-3 combines with J gene TRBJ1-5; D gene ambiguous. V was pared by 5 bases and J by 2 bases, with 25 bases between. Looked up from germline, CDR1 is ENHRY and CDR2 is SYGVKD. The length of the CDR3 is 19 residues.

The chain carries TRBV3-1 (or the pseudogene TRBV3-2) and TRBJ2-2; 7 nucleotides agree with TRBD1. Germline lookup yields CDR1 LGHDT and CDR2 YNNKEL (reference sequence). This CDR3 region has 14 residues. J was trimmed by 7 bases and V by 2 bases; bases with no gene match: 4. The CDR3 DNA is TGTGCCAGCAGCCAACCAGGGGGAGACGGGGAGCTGTTTTTT. Its protein product is CASSQPGGDGELFF.

The V and J genes are TRBV11-3 and TRBJ1-3; 7 bases fit TRBD1. Germline V gene data show CDR1 as SGHNT and CDR2 as YENEEA. Trimming removed 5 bases from V and 1 base from J; junction bases left unmatched: 5. The CDR3 runs to 15 residues. The CDR3 loop is CASSPGTESGNTIYF. The CDR3 bases are TGTGCCAGCAGCCCCGGGACAGAGTCTGGAAACACCATATATTTT.